The 9 T cell receptor beta chains reported below all come from one sample, sequenced in a study of Ad26.COV2.S vaccination and SARS-CoV-2 variants. Generated by immunoSEQ multiplex PCR, the TCRdb table keeps only in-frame clones and is missing some. This sample has over 110,000 clones, with roughly 85% found just once. Source: peripheral blood, taken after recovery from COVID-19. Receptors originate from a human donor who had recovered from COVID-19.

The chain is built from TRBV5-1 and TRBJ2-1; 7 bases are a match to TRBD2. The germline CDR1 and CDR2 sequences are SGHRS and YFSETQ. Losses at the gene ends were 4 bases for V and 1 base for J; bases not matched to a gene: 8. The CDR3 has 16 residues. The CDR3 DNA sequence: TGCGCCAGCAGCCAGATCTGGGGGGGGTCCTACAATGAGCAGTTCTTC. Its protein product is CASSQIWGGSYNEQFF.

V usage is TRBV10-3 and J usage is TRBJ1-5; 8 bases fit TRBD1. Trimming at V came to 6 bases and at J to 0 bases, leaving 4 bases not matched to a gene. Germline V gene lookup returns CDR1 ENHRY and CDR2 SYGVKD. There are 15 residues in the CDR3. The DNA for the CDR3 is TGTGCCATCAGGGACAGGGCCGATAGCAATCAGCCCCAGCATTTT. It codes for CAIRDRADSNQPQHF.

V is TRBV4-3 and J is TRBJ2-3, with D hard to call. The CDR3 is 18 amino acids. The germline gives CDR1 LGHNA, CDR2 YSLEER. Trimming cost V 1 base and J 2 bases, with 19 bases left between them. CDR3 residues: CASSQGISLGFNTDTQYF. The DNA of the CDR3 is TGCGCCAGCAGCCAAGGTATTAGTTTGGGCTTTAACACAGATACGCAGTATTTT.

The rearrangement uses TRBV2 and TRBJ1-2; D might be TRBD1 (5 bases). Trimming stripped 3 bases from V and 2 bases from J, with 16 bases between. The CDR3 is made up of 16 amino acids. CDR1 SNHLY and CDR2 FYNNEI come from the germline V gene. CDR3 in DNA: TGTGCCAGCAGTGATTCATTAGGGGATTACAACTATGGCTACACCTTC. Translating it yields CASSDSLGDYNYGYTF.

The chain uses TRBV7-9 and TRBJ1-2; 9 nucleotides agree with TRBD1. CDR3 length: 16 residues. In germline, CDR1 is SEHNR, CDR2 FQNEAQ (reference sequence). J was trimmed by 5 bases and V by 0 bases; bases with no gene match: 7. The CDR3 spells CASSLAQGQGLYGYTF. The CDR3 DNA is TGTGCCAGCAGCTTAGCGCAGGGACAGGGTTTATATGGCTACACCTTC.

This chain joins TRBV30 and TRBJ1-4; the D is unclear. CDR1 is GTSNPN and CDR2 is SVGIG in the germline V gene (reference sequence). The CDR3 sequence is 13 residues long. Between the trimmed V and J ends, which lost 4 bases and 0 bases, there was a span of 6 bases. The CDR3 reads CAWKGTTNEKLFF. In nucleotides, the CDR3 is TGTGCCTGGAAGGGTACAACTAATGAAAAACTGTTTTTT.

This rearrangement joins TRBV2 to TRBJ2-3; 7 bases are a match to TRBD2. The CDR3 has 14 amino acids. V was pared by 10 bases and J by 0 bases, with 7 bases of the junction left unmatched. Looked up from germline, CDR1 is SNHLY and CDR2 is FYNNEI. The CDR3 loop is CAIKRGGSTDTQYF. The DNA for the CDR3 is TGTGCCATAAAGCGGGGAGGTAGCACAGATACGCAGTATTTT.

The chain carries TRBV19 and TRBJ1-5, with D unresolved. The CDR3 contains 12 residues. Trimming removed 1 base from V and 3 bases from J, with 1 base in between. The germline V gene has CDR1 LNHDA and CDR2 SQIVND (reference sequence). As DNA, the CDR3 is TGTGCCAGTAGTATAGCCAATCAGCCCCAGCATTTT. Translating gives CASSIANQPQHF.

The rearrangement links TRBV21-1 to TRBJ1-5; the table calls TRBD1, which could not be checked here. TRBV21-1 is a pseudogene locus. There are 17 residues in the CDR3. The CDR3: CASYSRQGGWGNQPQHF. As DNA, the CDR3 is TGTGCCAGCTATTCACGACAGGGTGGTTGGGGCAATCAGCCCCAGCATTTT.